This T cell receptor beta chain was observed in a study of blood T cell repertoires in COVID-19. As for the study in general: COVID-19 samples from acute and convalescent phases originated in the United States, Italy and Spain. The cDNA or gDNA used as material had been derived from T cells, B-cell-depleted T cells, or PBMCs.

CDR3 length: 13 amino acids. The germline gives CDR1 SEHNR, CDR2 FQNEAQ (reference sequence). Trimming removed 2 bases from V and 4 bases from J, with 9 bases in between. The authors' processing: Amplified reference gene primers provided the basis for estimating nucleated cell counts. TCRdb's copy holds only in-frame clones and misses some; the assay was immunoSEQ multiplex PCR. D and trimming were read from the DNA, whereas the V and J calls and clone size are those reported in that table. The sample consists of approximately 430,000 clones, 80% to 90% of them appearing once. The sequence derives from a woman aged 25 to 39 with active or convalescent COVID-19. The V gene is TRBV7-9, the J gene TRBJ2-7; unclear D gene. The specimen was peripheral blood. CDR3 coding DNA: TGTGCCAGCAGCTTACATGGCAGGTACGAGCAGTACTTC. Its protein product is CASSLHGRYEQYF.